A single sample is the source of the 21 T cell receptor beta chains below, sequenced in a study of TIL therapy for anti-PD-1-resistant metastatic lung cancer. Time point specified: pre-treatment sample, taken before nivolumab and TIL therapy. The immunoSEQ assay was v3. Generated by immunoSEQ multiplex PCR, the TCRdb table keeps only in-frame clones and is missing some. The repertoire holds over 20,000 clones, roughly 79% seen once, with 7% to 8% in the top ten. This specimen consisted of blood, obtained at baseline. The receptors here all came from a person between 25 and 80 years old with non-small cell lung cancer.

This clone was counted a single time. The gene calls are TRBV9 and TRBJ2-5, with 9 positions matching TRBD1. The V gene end was trimmed by 4 bases and the J gene end by 3 bases; junction bases not matched to a gene: 4. The length of the CDR3 is 14 residues. Germline loops: CDR1 SGDLS, CDR2 YYNGEE. CDR3 sequence (DNA): TGTGCCAGCAGCCCCGGGGACAGGGAAGAGACCCAGTACTTC. Translating gives CASSPGDREETQYF.

This chain connects TRBV5-1 to TRBJ2-7, with D possibly being TRBD2 (6 bases). Per the germline V gene, CDR1 is SGHRS and CDR2 is YFSETQ. The V end was cut by 4 bases, the J end by 6 bases, with 20 bases between. This CDR3 spans 15 amino acids. For the CDR3, the DNA is TGCGCCAGCAGCCGAGGGGAGACGGGAGTCGGCGAGCAGTACTTC. This sequence encodes CASSRGETGVGEQYF.

The gene calls are TRBV6-5 and TRBJ1-5; 11 bases are a match to TRBD1. Trimming at V came to 6 bases and at J to 5 bases, leaving 3 bases not matched to a gene. Germline V CDR1 and CDR2: MNHEY, SVGAGI. The CDR3 contains 14 residues. Here the CDR3 reads CASRGGQGDQPQHF. CDR3 bases: TGTGCCAGCAGGGGGGGACAGGGGGATCAGCCCCAGCATTTT.

The V call is TRBV19, the J call TRBJ2-1; TRBD2 aligns across 12 bases. CDR3 length: 17 residues. Trimming removed 4 bases from V and 4 bases from J; junction bases left unmatched: 8. Germline V CDR1 and CDR2: LNHDA, SQIVND (reference sequence). The CDR3 loop reads CASSNLLAGGPYNEQFF. The CDR3 DNA follows: TGTGCCAGTAGTAACCTTCTAGCGGGAGGGCCGTACAATGAGCAGTTCTTC.

The genes are TRBV5-4 and TRBJ1-2; 10 bases agree with TRBD1. Per germline, CDR1 SGHNT and CDR2 YYREEE (reference sequence). This CDR3 has 17 amino acids. V trimming: 4 bases; J trimming: 4 bases; junction bases outside the gene matches: 13. The CDR3 loop reads CASSLPWTGGNLYGYTF. The CDR3 nucleotides read TGTGCCAGCAGCCTACCTTGGACAGGGGGAAATCTCTATGGCTACACCTTC.

About this clone itself: Germline is not matched at one junction end, which may reflect a read error. The rearrangement uses TRBV19 and TRBJ2-1; no reliable D call. The germline V gene encodes CDR1 LNHDA and CDR2 SQIVND (reference sequence). The CDR3 has 13 residues. This chain's CDR3 is CASSIGSHNEQFF. CDR3 coding DNA: TGTGCCAGTAGTATAGGCTCCCACAATGAGCAGTTCTTC. Filled out from reference TRBV19 and TRBJ2-1, the complete variable domain reads DGGITQSPKYLFRKEGQNVTLSCEQNLNHDAMYWYRQDPGQGLRLIYYSQIVNDFQKGDIAEGYSVSREKKESFPLTVTSAQKNPTAFYLCASSIGSHNEQFFGPGTRLTVL.

The chain links TRBV4-3 to TRBJ2-3; 7 positions agree with TRBD2. Germline loops: CDR1 LGHNA, CDR2 YSLEER. The ends lost 2 bases at V and 5 bases at J; junction bases unmatched: 13. CDR3 size: 17 residues. The CDR3 is CASSQNPAGVNIDTQYF. The CDR3 nucleotides read TGCGCCAGCAGCCAAAATCCGGCGGGAGTGAATATAGATACGCAGTATTTT.

The V gene is TRBV4-1, the J gene TRBJ1-2; tentatively, D is TRBD1 (5 bases). Germline V gene lookup returns CDR1 MGHRA and CDR2 YSYEKL. CDR3 length: 13 residues. V was trimmed by 1 base and J by 7 bases, leaving 10 bases between them. CDR3 sequence reads: CASSQAGPAGYTF. CDR3 coding DNA: TGCGCCAGCAGCCAAGCGGGACCGGCTGGCTACACCTTC.

The chain links TRBV2 to TRBJ1-3, with D perhaps matching TRBD1 (5 bases). The germline V gene has CDR1 SNHLY and CDR2 FYNNEI. V was shortened by 8 bases and J by 2 bases, with 16 bases between the two germline ends. CDR3 size: 15 residues. DNA for the CDR3: TGTGCCAGCGCCCTCGGGGGTAGGGCTGGAAACACCATATATTTT. Translating gives CASALGGRAGNTIYF.

V is TRBV28 and J is TRBJ1-4, with 7 bases fitting TRBD1. The junction had 7 bases not matched to a gene; V was cut back by 5 bases and J by 1 base. The V gene's germline CDR1 is MDHEN and CDR2 SYDVKM. This CDR3 is built from 16 residues. The CDR3 nucleotides are TGTGCCAGCAGTCTGACAGGGTTGGGAACTAATGAAAAACTGTTTTTT. The encoded protein is CASSLTGLGTNEKLFF.

V gene TRBV19 combines with J gene TRBJ2-5; 7 bases are a match to TRBD2. Germline V CDR1 and CDR2: LNHDA, SQIVND (reference sequence). V was pared by 3 bases and J by 2 bases, with 0 bases of the junction left unmatched. CDR3 size: 13 residues. The CDR3, as DNA: TGTGCCAGTAGTATCGGGAGGCAAGAGACCCAGTACTTC. This gives the protein CASSIGRQETQYF. The full variable domain, in which reference TRBV19 and TRBJ2-5 provide the parts outside the CDR3, is DGGITQSPKYLFRKEGQNVTLSCEQNLNHDAMYWYRQDPGQGLRLIYYSQIVNDFQKGDIAEGYSVSREKKESFPLTVTSAQKNPTAFYLCASSIGRQETQYFGPGTRLLVL.

The chain has TRBV29-1 and TRBJ2-1, with D unclear. Trimming removed 7 bases at V and 1 base at J, with 8 bases between. Germline V gene sequence: CDR1 SQVTM, CDR2 ANQGSEA. This CDR3 is 12 amino acids long. The CDR3, as DNA: TGCAGCGGATGGGGTTCCTACAATGAGCAGTTCTTC. Protein product: CSGWGSYNEQFF.

The rearrangement links TRBV5-1 to TRBJ2-1, with D possibly TRBD2 on 6 matching bases. The V end was cut by 4 bases, the J end by 8 bases, with 16 bases between. This CDR3 region has 14 residues. Germline values: CDR1 SGHRS, CDR2 YFSETQ. CDR3 protein: CASSPATSPDEQFF. For the CDR3, the DNA is TGCGCCAGCAGCCCGGCGACTAGTCCCGATGAGCAGTTCTTC.

The chain combines TRBV5-8 with TRBJ1-5, with no clear D. Trimming pared 1 base from V and 6 bases from J, leaving 11 bases between. The CDR3 runs to 14 residues. Germline lookup yields CDR1 SGHTS and CDR2 YDEGEE. The CDR3 sequence is CASSLRRGSQPQHF. CDR3 coding DNA: TGTGCCAGCAGCTTGAGACGAGGGAGTCAGCCCCAGCATTTT.

This clone appeared a single time. The V and J genes are TRBV19 and TRBJ2-5, with 13 positions matching TRBD2. The CDR3 runs 16 residues. In germline, CDR1 is LNHDA, CDR2 SQIVND (reference sequence). V shed 6 bases, J shed 4 bases, and the junction held 8 bases outside the gene matches. This chain's CDR3 is CASRDSGLAGPETQYF. The CDR3 region has the DNA TGTGCCAGTAGAGACTCGGGACTAGCGGGGCCAGAGACCCAGTACTTC. Full variable domain (missing parts from reference TRBV19 and TRBJ2-5): DGGITQSPKYLFRKEGQNVTLSCEQNLNHDAMYWYRQDPGQGLRLIYYSQIVNDFQKGDIAEGYSVSREKKESFPLTVTSAQKNPTAFYLCASRDSGLAGPETQYFGPGTRLLVL.

CDR3 loop: CASSIPASGEQFF. The CDR3 region has the DNA TGTGCCAGTAGTATCCCCGCGTCGGGTGAGCAGTTCTTC. This rearrangement joins TRBV19 to TRBJ2-1; the D is unclear. Germline V gene data show CDR1 as LNHDA and CDR2 as SQIVND (reference sequence). V was clipped by 3 bases and J by 9 bases, with 12 bases between them. The CDR3 runs to 13 residues.

This clone appeared a few times. This chain uses TRBV19 with TRBJ1-2, with D possibly matching TRBD1 (5 bases). CDR3 length: 14 residues. Between the trimmed V and J ends, which lost 8 bases and 2 bases, there was a span of 15 bases. The germline V gene has CDR1 LNHDA and CDR2 SQIVND (reference sequence). The chain's CDR3 is CASYSLRENYGYTF. The CDR3 bases are TGTGCCAGTTATAGCCTCAGGGAGAACTATGGCTACACCTTC. Looking up the rest from reference TRBV19 and TRBJ1-2 gives the full variable domain: DGGITQSPKYLFRKEGQNVTLSCEQNLNHDAMYWYRQDPGQGLRLIYYSQIVNDFQKGDIAEGYSVSREKKESFPLTVTSAQKNPTAFYLCASYSLRENYGYTFGSGTRLTVV.

The genes are TRBV29-1 and TRBJ2-5; the match to TRBD1 covers 10 bases. The CDR3 extends over 14 amino acids. Germline CDR1 and CDR2: SQVTM and ANQGSEA. V shed 6 bases, J shed 7 bases, and the junction held 11 bases outside the gene matches. The CDR3 loop reads CSVGTGAWAVTQYF. DNA for the CDR3: TGCAGCGTGGGGACAGGGGCATGGGCAGTGACCCAGTACTTC.

This clone was counted a few times. The chain couples TRBV28 to TRBJ1-3; possibly TRBD1 for D (5 bases). Germline assignment: CDR1 MDHEN and CDR2 SYDVKM. The V end was cut by 3 bases, the J end by 0 bases, with 6 bases between. CDR3 length: 14 residues. CDR3 sequence: CASSFRGSGNTIYF. As DNA, the CDR3 is TGTGCCAGCAGTTTTAGGGGCTCTGGAAACACCATATATTTT.

The chain has TRBV11-2 and TRBJ2-5; 8 positions agree with TRBD1. CDR3 length equals 17 residues. The V segment lost 0 bases and the J segment 4 bases; nucleotides outside the gene matches: 10. Germline V gene data show CDR1 as SGHAT and CDR2 as FQNNGV. CDR3 sequence reads: CASSLEGRQGFAETQYF. DNA for the CDR3: TGTGCCAGCAGCTTAGAGGGGCGACAGGGGTTCGCAGAGACCCAGTACTTC.

The rearrangement joins TRBV25-1 to TRBJ1-1, with a tentative D call TRBD1 (6 bases). The V gene lost 4 bases and the J gene lost 8 bases, with 11 bases spanning the gap. The V gene's germline CDR1 is MGHDK and CDR2 SYGVNS. This CDR3 has 12 amino acids. In nucleotides, the CDR3 is TGTGCCAGCAGTGCCGTCAGGGGCGAAGCTTTCTTT. Protein: CASSAVRGEAFF.